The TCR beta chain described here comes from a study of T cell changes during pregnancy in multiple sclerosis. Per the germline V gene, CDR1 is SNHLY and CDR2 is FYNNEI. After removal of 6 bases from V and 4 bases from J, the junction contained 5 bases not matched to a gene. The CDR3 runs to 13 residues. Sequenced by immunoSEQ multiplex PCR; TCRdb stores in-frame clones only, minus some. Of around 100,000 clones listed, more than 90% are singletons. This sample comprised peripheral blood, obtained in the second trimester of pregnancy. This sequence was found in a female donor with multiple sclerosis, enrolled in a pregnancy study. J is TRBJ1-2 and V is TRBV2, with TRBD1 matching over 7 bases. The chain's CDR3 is CASSTGAGYGYTF. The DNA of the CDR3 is TGTGCCAGCAGCACAGGGGCGGGCTATGGCTACACCTTC.